Presented here are 28 T cell receptor beta chains from one specimen sequenced in a study of T cell responses to AZD1222 COVID-19 vaccine listed by TCRdb under 2021. The time point label here, explained by the study, means: about 28 days (+/-7) after the second vaccine dose. Preparation of the library involved the immunoSEQ multiplex PCR assay. Not all clones reach the TCRdb copy of this immuneACCESS table, which keeps in-frame sequences only. Checked studies attribute under half of the gap to unresolved V genes and leave the rest unexplained. The sample contains some 130,000 clones, over 80% of them found a single time. Around 7.1% of the sample belongs to the ten largest clones. The starting material was peripheral blood, obtained 28 days after the second AZD1222 dose. These receptors were taken from an adult who received the AZD1222 COVID-19 vaccine.

Concerning this clone: No DNA is shown, since the ends of the CDR3 on it are uncertain; the CDR3 is the one TCRdb lists. The chain combines TRBV29-1 with TRBJ2-5; the D call in the table, TRBD1, was not verified against the DNA. With termini counted, the CDR3 has 23 amino acids. Germline CDR1 reads SQVTM; CDR2 reads ANQGSEA. The CDR3 here is CSVGGSTRGLPRDPVLRRETQYF.

This clone was observed a single time. J is TRBJ1-5 and V is TRBV5-1, with a tentative D call TRBD1 (5 bases). Germline assignment: CDR1 SGHRS and CDR2 YFSETQ. V lost 1 base to trimming and J lost 5 bases, with 10 bases between them. This CDR3 comprises 14 residues. The CDR3 nucleotides read TGCGCCAGCAGCTTGAGAGGGGACGATCAGCCCCAGCATTTT. Its protein is CASSLRGDDQPQHF.

This clone was found a few times. The chain couples TRBV7-9 to TRBJ1-3; no reliable D call. This CDR3 contains 16 residues. Deletions cut 0 bases from V and 4 bases from J, with 13 bases between. Per the germline V gene, CDR1 is SEHNR and CDR2 is FQNEAQ (reference sequence). Here the CDR3 reads CASSLAGSGSGNTIYF. The DNA for the CDR3 is TGTGCCAGCAGCTTAGCAGGGTCTGGCTCAGGAAACACCATATATTTT.

V and J are TRBV6-5 and TRBJ1-1, with D unresolved. This CDR3 spans 14 amino acids. V was cut by 6 bases and J by 0 bases, with 11 bases left in between. Germline CDR1 MNHEY, CDR2 SVGAGI. CDR3 in DNA: TGTGCCAGCAGCCACCCTGCTGTGAACACTGAAGCTTTCTTT. Translating it yields CASSHPAVNTEAFF.

The sample holds a few counts of this clone. The chain combines TRBV2 with TRBJ2-6, with D perhaps TRBD1 (6 bases). V lost 6 bases and J lost 2, with 11 bases in between. CDR3 length: 15 amino acids. Germline V gene lookup returns CDR1 SNHLY and CDR2 FYNNEI. The CDR3 coding sequence is TGTGCCAGCAGGACAGGAAGCGCTGGGGCCAACGTCCTGACTTTC. Translation gives CASRTGSAGANVLTF.

V is TRBV7-3 and J is TRBJ2-1; TRBD2 matches 7 bases. The V segment lost 6 bases and the J segment 1 base; nucleotides outside the gene matches: 3. The CDR3 is 14 amino acids. Germline CDR1 and CDR2: SGHTA and FQGTGA. The CDR3: CASRLAGSYNEQFF. In DNA form, the CDR3 reads TGTGCCAGCAGGTTAGCGGGTTCCTACAATGAGCAGTTCTTC.

The chain joins TRBV5-1 to TRBJ1-4; 8 nucleotides match TRBD1. The CDR3 loop spans 15 amino acids. V lost 4 bases and J lost 8; bases outside the gene matches: 10. The germline CDR1 and CDR2 sequences are SGHRS and YFSETQ. DNA for the CDR3: TGCGCCAGCAGCCCCACCGGACAGGGCGGCGAAAAACTGTTTTTT. Encoded protein: CASSPTGQGGEKLFF.

This chain uses TRBV12-5 with TRBJ1-1, with TRBD1 as a possible D gene (5 bases). The germline V gene has CDR1 LGHNT and CDR2 FRNRAP. Trimming removed 1 base at V and 0 bases at J, with 12 bases between. The CDR3 loop spans 16 amino acids. The CDR3, as DNA: TGTGCTAGTGGTTTGGCCTTACAGGCCATGAACACTGAAGCTTTCTTT. It specifies CASGLALQAMNTEAFF.

The chain has TRBV18 and TRBJ1-2; unclear D gene. Germline V gene lookup returns CDR1 KGHSH and CDR2 LQKENI. The CDR3 totals 16 residues. Trimming removed 3 bases from V and 5 bases from J, with 19 bases in between. CDR3: CASSPDARAGGYGYTF. The DNA of the CDR3 is TGTGCCAGCTCACCCGACGCGAGGGCCGGAGGGTATGGCTACACCTTC.

The V call is TRBV3-1 (or the pseudogene TRBV3-2), the J call TRBJ1-6; D gene unclear. The V and J ends lost 9 bases and 8 bases respectively, with 8 bases between them. This CDR3 contains 11 residues. Looked up from germline, CDR1 is LGHDT and CDR2 is YNNKEL (reference sequence). In DNA, the CDR3 is TGTGCCAGTGGGTGGGATTCACCCCTCCACTTT. Protein product: CASGWDSPLHF.

The genes are TRBV5-1 and TRBJ2-2; a possible D gene is TRBD2 (6 bases). V lost 0 bases to trimming and J lost 7 bases, with 16 bases between them. The CDR3 is 16 residues long. Per germline, CDR1 SGHRS and CDR2 YFSETQ. DNA of the CDR3: TGCGCCAGCAGCTTGGGGGCGGGGACCGGATTCGGGGAGCTGTTTTTT. It translates to CASSLGAGTGFGELFF.

The V and J genes are TRBV4-2 and TRBJ2-1; the match to TRBD2 covers 12 bases. The CDR3 runs 17 residues. V shed 3 bases, J shed 7 bases, and the junction held 10 bases outside the gene matches. From germline, CDR1 is LGHNA and CDR2 YNFKEQ. CDR3 protein: CASSHPASGGAKNEQFF. CDR3 in DNA: TGTGCCAGCAGCCATCCCGCTAGCGGGGGGGCCAAGAATGAGCAGTTCTTC.

The V and J genes are TRBV27 and TRBJ2-1, with 9 nucleotides matching TRBD1. Germline-derived CDR1 and CDR2 are MNHEY and SMNVEV (reference sequence). The junction had 6 bases not matched to a gene; V was cut back by 4 bases and J by 8 bases. The CDR3 runs to 14 residues. The DNA for the CDR3 is TGTGCCAGCAGTTACTTGGACAGGGGAGATGAGCAGTTCTTC. It specifies CASSYLDRGDEQFF.

The chain uses TRBV7-9 and TRBJ2-1, with 9 bases fitting TRBD2. Germline CDR1 and CDR2: SEHNR and FQNEAQ (reference sequence). This CDR3 is built from 16 residues. Germline trimming cut 0 bases from V and 6 bases from J; bases unmatched to any gene: 6. CDR3 sequence reads: CASSLAVGLAGNEQFF. In DNA, the CDR3 is TGTGCCAGCAGCTTAGCAGTGGGACTAGCCGGCAATGAGCAGTTCTTC.

V and J are TRBV6-2 or TRBV6-3 and TRBJ1-3, with 7 nucleotides matching TRBD1. V lost 5 bases and J lost 8; bases outside the gene matches: 6. Germline assignment: CDR1 MNHEY and CDR2 SVGEGT. This CDR3 region has 13 residues. CDR3 DNA: TGTGCCAGCAGTAACAGGGGAACGGACACCATATATTTT. The encoded protein is CASSNRGTDTIYF.

V and J are TRBV5-5 and TRBJ2-7; a weak D match, TRBD1 (6 bases). The CDR3 covers 13 residues. CDR1 is SGHKS and CDR2 is YYEKEE in the germline V gene (reference sequence). The V end was cut by 2 bases, the J end by 3 bases, with 9 bases between. This CDR3 is CASSLRTDYEQYF. CDR3 sequence (DNA): TGTGCCAGCAGCTTACGGACAGACTACGAGCAGTACTTC.

The count of this clone is one. The V and J genes are TRBV7-8 and TRBJ1-1, with a possible D match to TRBD1 (5 bases). V gave up 1 base and J gave up 4 bases, with 10 bases separating them. Per germline, CDR1 SGHVS and CDR2 FQNEAQ. CDR3 length equals 14 residues. CDR3 in amino acids: CASSLEFGGTEAFF. CDR3 DNA sequence: TGTGCCAGCAGCTTAGAATTTGGGGGCACTGAAGCTTTCTTT.

The chain carries TRBV5-4 and TRBJ2-5; D gene uncertain. The CDR3 extends over 15 amino acids. Germline V gene data show CDR1 as SGHNT and CDR2 as YYREEE (reference sequence). The V end was cut by 4 bases, the J end by 3 bases, with 16 bases between. The CDR3 bases are TGTGCCAGCAGCGCAGTAGGACGGTGGGAAGAGACCCAGTACTTC. Its protein product is CASSAVGRWEETQYF.

The J gene is TRBJ1-5, the V gene TRBV5-5, with D perhaps TRBD1 (5 bases). Trimming took off 4 bases at V and 0 bases at J, with 11 bases between the two ends. The CDR3 runs 15 residues. The germline CDR1 and CDR2 sequences are SGHKS and YYEKEE (reference sequence). In nucleotides, the CDR3 is TGTGCCAGCAGCCGGCGGGGGGATAGCAATCAGCCCCAGCATTTT. Protein sequence: CASSRRGDSNQPQHF.

J is TRBJ2-3 and V is TRBV3-1 (or the pseudogene TRBV3-2), with D tentatively TRBD1 (7 bases). Germline V gene lookup returns CDR1 LGHDT and CDR2 YNNKEL (reference sequence). The V end was cut by 6 bases, the J end by 3 bases, with 19 bases between. The CDR3 totals 16 residues. The chain's CDR3 is CASSRRGRWLTDTQYF. The CDR3 region has the DNA TGTGCCAGCAGTCGGAGGGGGCGGTGGTTAACAGATACGCAGTATTTT.

The J gene is TRBJ2-2, the V gene TRBV7-3; D is uncertain. The CDR3 length is 14 residues. CDR1 and CDR2 from the germline V gene are SGHTA and FQGTGA. The germline V and J ends were trimmed by 4 bases and 0 bases, with 6 bases remaining between them. Here the CDR3 reads CASSSGANTGELFF. CDR3 bases: TGTGCCAGCAGCTCCGGCGCGAACACCGGGGAGCTGTTTTTT.

The chain employs TRBV4-1 and TRBJ1-1; 8 nucleotides align to TRBD1. Unmatched junction bases numbered 5, after V lost 1 base and J lost 10 bases. The germline V gene encodes CDR1 MGHRA and CDR2 YSYEKL. This CDR3 comprises 13 residues. CDR3 amino acids: CASSQVGDRTAFF. CDR3 coding DNA: TGCGCCAGCAGCCAAGTAGGGGACAGGACAGCTTTCTTT.

The chain carries TRBV9 and TRBJ1-1, with D tentatively TRBD1 (6 bases). Deletions cut 5 bases from V and 0 bases from J, with 8 bases between. This CDR3 comprises 13 residues. CDR1 and CDR2 (germline): SGDLS, YYNGEE. In nucleotides, the CDR3 is TGTGCCAGCAGTCAGGGGTTGAACACTGAAGCTTTCTTT. The encoded protein is CASSQGLNTEAFF. Full variable domain (missing parts from reference TRBV9 and TRBJ1-1): DSGVTQTPKHLITATGQRVTLRCSPRSGDLSVYWYQQSLDQGLQFLIQYYNGEERAKGNILERFSAQQFPDLHSELNLSSLELGDSALYFCASSQGLNTEAFFGQGTRLTVV.

The J gene is TRBJ2-1, the V gene TRBV24-1; a weak D match, TRBD2 (5 bases). Trimming removed 12 bases from V and 6 bases from J, with 14 bases in between. The germline CDR1 and CDR2 sequences are KGHDR and SFDVKD. This CDR3 comprises 12 residues. The CDR3 loop is CASSEGPNEQFF. The CDR3, as DNA: TGTGCCTCAAGCGAGGGTCCCAATGAGCAGTTCTTC.

This chain links TRBV27 with TRBJ1-1; possible D gene TRBD1, 5 bases. V lost 0 bases, J lost 11 bases, and 13 bases lay in between. Germline V gives CDR1 MNHEY, CDR2 SMNVEV (reference sequence). This CDR3 comprises 13 residues. The CDR3 sequence: CASSLSIGGVAFF. The CDR3 coding sequence is TGTGCCAGCAGTTTATCGATAGGAGGGGTGGCTTTCTTT.

The chain uses TRBV29-1 and TRBJ1-2; 10 positions match TRBD1. Germline-derived CDR1 and CDR2 are SQVTM and ANQGSEA. The CDR3 extends over 12 amino acids. V shed 6 bases, J shed 5 bases, and the junction held 3 bases outside the gene matches. The CDR3 sequence is CSVWDRGYGYTF. The DNA for the CDR3 is TGCAGCGTGTGGGACAGGGGATATGGCTACACCTTC.

The chain joins TRBV12-3 or TRBV12-4 to TRBJ1-1, with unresolved D. V was shortened by 0 bases and J by 10 bases, with 9 bases between the two germline ends. The CDR3 consists of 12 residues. As DNA, the CDR3 is TGTGCCAGCAGTTTAGCGGTAAGGGTAGCTTTCTTT. This translates into CASSLAVRVAFF.

The rearrangement joins TRBV18 to TRBJ2-5; possible D gene TRBD2, 6 bases. Trimming took 0 bases from V and 1 from J, leaving 9 bases between them. The CDR3 covers 15 residues. The germline V gene has CDR1 KGHSH and CDR2 LQKENI. CDR3 protein: CASSPPGTAQETQYF. The DNA for the CDR3 is TGTGCCAGCTCACCACCCGGGACTGCCCAAGAGACCCAGTACTTC.